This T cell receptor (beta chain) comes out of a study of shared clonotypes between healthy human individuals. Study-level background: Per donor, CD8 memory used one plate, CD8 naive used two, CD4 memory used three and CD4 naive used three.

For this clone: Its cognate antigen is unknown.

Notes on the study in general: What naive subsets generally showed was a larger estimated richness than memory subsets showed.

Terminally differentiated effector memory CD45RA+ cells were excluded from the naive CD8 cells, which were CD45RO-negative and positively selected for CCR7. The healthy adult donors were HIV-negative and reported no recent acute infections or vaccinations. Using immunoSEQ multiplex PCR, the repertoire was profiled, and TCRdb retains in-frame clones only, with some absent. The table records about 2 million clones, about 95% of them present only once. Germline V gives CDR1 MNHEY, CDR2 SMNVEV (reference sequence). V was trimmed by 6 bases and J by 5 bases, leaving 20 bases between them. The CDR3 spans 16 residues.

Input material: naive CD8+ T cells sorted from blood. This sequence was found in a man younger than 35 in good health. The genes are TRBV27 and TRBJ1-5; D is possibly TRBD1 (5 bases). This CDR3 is CASSPLGGFGYQPQHF. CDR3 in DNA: TGTGCCAGCAGCCCGCTCGGGGGGTTCGGGTATCAGCCCCAGCATTTT.